The clone carrying this TCR beta chain was picked up a small number of times. Its target is not known. As to time point: sample taken at primary tumor resection. TCRs were sequenced from unsorted whole RNA of tumor, nontumor lung or PBMC. Every molecule of TCR cDNA had its own unique molecular identifier. TCRdb used MiXCR to reprocess the 5' RACE reads, holding one entry per CDR3 protein. Of under 100,000 distinct CDR3 sequences detected, around 8.6% appear once; the ten largest clones hold 6.9%. The CDR3 is 13 amino acids. The V end was cut by 0 bases, the J end by 8 bases, with 10 bases between. Germline lookup yields CDR1 SQVTM and CDR2 ANQGSEA. This sample was included in a study of spatial heterogeneity in lung cancer. Regarding the study as a whole: Ubiquitous expanded tumor TCRs surfaced in blood more at resection than they did at follow-up.

The sequenced sample was PBMCs, obtained at surgery. The clonotype comes from a male donor with early-stage non-small cell lung cancer. The chain uses TRBV29-1 and TRBJ1-4; the D is unclear. The CDR3 bases are TGCAGCGTTGAAGACAGTCAGAGGGAAAAACTGTTTTTT. Its protein is CSVEDSQREKLFF. The entire variable domain, with the rest obtained from reference TRBV29-1 and TRBJ1-4, is as follows: SAVISQKPSRDICQRGTSLTIQCQVDSQVTMMFWYRQQPGQSLTLIATANQGSEATYESGFVIDKFPISRPNLTFSTLTVSNMSPEDSSIYLCSVEDSQREKLFFGSGTQLSVL.